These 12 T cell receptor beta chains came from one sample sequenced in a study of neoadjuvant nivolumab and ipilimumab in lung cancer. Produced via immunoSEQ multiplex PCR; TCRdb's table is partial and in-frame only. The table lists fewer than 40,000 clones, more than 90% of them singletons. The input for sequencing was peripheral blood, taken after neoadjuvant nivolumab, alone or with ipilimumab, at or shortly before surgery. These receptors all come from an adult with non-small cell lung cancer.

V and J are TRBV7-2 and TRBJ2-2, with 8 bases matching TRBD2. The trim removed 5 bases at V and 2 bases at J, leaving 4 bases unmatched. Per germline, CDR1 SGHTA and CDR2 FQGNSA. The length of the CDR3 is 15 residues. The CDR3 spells CASSLLAANTGELFF. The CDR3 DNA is TGTGCCAGCAGCCTACTAGCGGCAAACACCGGGGAGCTGTTTTTT.

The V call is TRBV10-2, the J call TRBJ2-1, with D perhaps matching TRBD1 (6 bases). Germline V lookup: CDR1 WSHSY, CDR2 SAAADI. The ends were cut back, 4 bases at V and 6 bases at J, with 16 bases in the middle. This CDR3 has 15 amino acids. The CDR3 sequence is CASSGLASGANEQFF. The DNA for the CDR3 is TGCGCCAGCAGTGGCTTAGCCTCAGGGGCCAATGAGCAGTTCTTC.

The CDR3 loop reads CASSLGRLLASTDTQYF. The CDR3 nucleotides read TGCGCCAGCAGCTTGGGACGTCTCCTTGCAAGCACAGATACGCAGTATTTT. The gene calls are TRBV5-1 and TRBJ2-3; D gene ambiguous. Germline V CDR1 and CDR2: SGHRS, YFSETQ. Trimming left V 0 bases short and J 0 bases short, with 14 bases between. The CDR3 spans 17 residues.

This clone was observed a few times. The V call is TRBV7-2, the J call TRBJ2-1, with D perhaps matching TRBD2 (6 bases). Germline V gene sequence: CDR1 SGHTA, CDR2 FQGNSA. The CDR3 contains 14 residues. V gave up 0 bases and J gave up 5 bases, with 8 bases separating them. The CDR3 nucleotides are TGTGCCAGCAGCTTAGCAACGGGGGACAATGAGCAGTTCTTC. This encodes CASSLATGDNEQFF.

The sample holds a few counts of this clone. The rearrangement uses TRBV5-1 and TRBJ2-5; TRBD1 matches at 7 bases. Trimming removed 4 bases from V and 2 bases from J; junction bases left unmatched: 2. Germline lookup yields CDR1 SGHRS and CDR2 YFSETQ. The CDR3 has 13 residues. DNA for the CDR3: TGCGCCAGCAGCCGGGACAGTCAAGAGACCCAGTACTTC. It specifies CASSRDSQETQYF.

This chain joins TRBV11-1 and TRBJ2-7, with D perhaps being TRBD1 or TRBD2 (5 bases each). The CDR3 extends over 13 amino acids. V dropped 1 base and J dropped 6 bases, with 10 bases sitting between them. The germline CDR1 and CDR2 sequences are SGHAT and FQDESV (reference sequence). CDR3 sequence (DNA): TGTGCCAGCAGCTTAGAGAGGGGTTTCGAGCAGTACTTC. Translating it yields CASSLERGFEQYF.

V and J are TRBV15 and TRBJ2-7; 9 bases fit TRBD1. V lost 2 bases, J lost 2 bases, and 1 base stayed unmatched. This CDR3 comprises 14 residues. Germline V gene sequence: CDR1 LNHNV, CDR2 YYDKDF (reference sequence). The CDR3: CATSRYRGPYEQYF. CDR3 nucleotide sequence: TGTGCCACCAGCAGATACAGGGGGCCCTACGAGCAGTACTTC.

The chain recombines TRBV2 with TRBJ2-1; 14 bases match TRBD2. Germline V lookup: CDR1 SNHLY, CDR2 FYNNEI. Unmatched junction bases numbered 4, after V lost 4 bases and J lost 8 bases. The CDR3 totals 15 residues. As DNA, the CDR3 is TGTGCCAGCAGTGCAGGGACTAGCGGGAGTTATGAGCAGTTCTTC. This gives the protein CASSAGTSGSYEQFF.

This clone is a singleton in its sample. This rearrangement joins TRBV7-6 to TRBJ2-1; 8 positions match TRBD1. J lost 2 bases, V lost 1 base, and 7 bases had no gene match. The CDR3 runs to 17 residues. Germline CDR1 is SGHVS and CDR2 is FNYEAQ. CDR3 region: CASSLVSGGRTYNEQFF. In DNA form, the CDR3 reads TGTGCCAGCAGCTTAGTATCAGGGGGCAGGACCTACAATGAGCAGTTCTTC.

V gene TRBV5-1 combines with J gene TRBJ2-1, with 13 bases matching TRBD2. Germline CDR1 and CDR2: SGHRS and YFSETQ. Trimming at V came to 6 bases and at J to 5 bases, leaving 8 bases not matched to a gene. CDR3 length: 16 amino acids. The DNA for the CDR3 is TGCGCCAGCACCAAACTAGCGGGAGGGCCGGACAATGAGCAGTTCTTC. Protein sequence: CASTKLAGGPDNEQFF.

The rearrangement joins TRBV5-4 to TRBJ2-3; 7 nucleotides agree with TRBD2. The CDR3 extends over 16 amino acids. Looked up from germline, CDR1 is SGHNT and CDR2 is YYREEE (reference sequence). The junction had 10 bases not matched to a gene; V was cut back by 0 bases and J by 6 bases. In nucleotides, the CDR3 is TGTGCCAGCAGCTTGGCGAATCGGCTAGCGGCCGATACGCAGTATTTT. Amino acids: CASSLANRLAADTQYF.

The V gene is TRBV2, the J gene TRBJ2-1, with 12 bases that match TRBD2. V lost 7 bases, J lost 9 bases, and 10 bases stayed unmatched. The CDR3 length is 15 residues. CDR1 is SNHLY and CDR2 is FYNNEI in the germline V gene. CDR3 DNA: TGTGCCAGCAACCAGGGGCTAGCGGGAGGGGGTGAGCAGTTCTTC. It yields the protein CASNQGLAGGGEQFF.